This T cell receptor beta chain was found in a study of blood T cells in healthy people across ages. The CDR3 has 17 residues. CDR1 and CDR2 from the germline V gene are LGHDT and YNNKEL (reference sequence). V dropped 3 bases and J dropped 3 bases, with 17 bases sitting between them. For the second PCR, which ran for 7 to 11 cycles, a sample-barcoded 5' primer and a J-beta primer mix were used. Each CDR3 protein is one row after TCRdb ran MiXCR on the 5' RACE reads. The repertoire holds 500,000 to 650,000 distinct CDR3 sequences, with around a quarter as singletons. This sample was also put to use in a study of T cells of mothers and their children.

V usage is TRBV3-1 and J usage is TRBJ1-4; D is ambiguous. The sequencing sample was made of blood. This receptor was obtained from a boy aged 2 to 9 in good health. DNA of the CDR3: TGTGCCAGCAGCCAGACGTGGGCCTTAAGACCTAATGAAAAACTGTTTTTT. As protein: CASSQTWALRPNEKLFF. Full variable domain (missing parts from reference TRBV3-1 and TRBJ1-4): DTAVSQTPKYLVTQMGNDKSIKCEQNLGHDTMYWYKQDSKKFLKIMFSYNNKELIINETVPNRFSPKSPDKAHLNLHINSLELGDSAVYFCASSQTWALRPNEKLFFGSGTQLSVL.